This is a list of T cell receptor beta chains from one sample in a study of CD8 T cells in cerebrospinal fluid in Alzheimer's disease. Following a re-call of the 10x single-cell sequencing reads, TCRdb has one entry per CDR3 protein and lacks DNA. The specimen's table records under 700 distinct CDR3 sequences. Sequencing used cerebrospinal fluid. These receptors came from a human donor in good health. CDR3s include the opening cysteine and the closing phenylalanine or tryptophan. Clone size, where shown, is once, few, many, or a class for clones that have expanded.

size	length	V	J	CDR3
medium-sized	17	TRBV6-5	TRBJ2-7	CASSYSRAGTGVGEQYF
large	14	TRBV7-2	TRBJ1-5	CASSPGGEYQPQHF
large	14	TRBV3-1	TRBJ2-3	CASSPRTSGDTQYF
medium-sized	17	TRBV6-5	TRBJ1-4	CASSYALPGATNEKLFF
-	14	TRBV12-3/TRBV12-4	TRBJ1-1	CASTLGQGSTEAFF
medium-sized	17	TRBV12-5	TRBJ1-2	CASGLGTLRTAIYGYTF
medium-sized	16	TRBV5-5	TRBJ1-6	CASSLTGRSYNSPLHF
medium-sized	13	TRBV11-2	TRBJ2-7	CASSSIAAGEQYF
medium-sized	14	TRBV5-4	TRBJ2-3	CASSFGGPPDTQYF
medium-sized	16	TRBV7-8	TRBJ1-6	CASSPRGTGDNSPLHF
medium-sized	15	TRBV4-1	TRBJ2-3	CASSARDGPWDTQYF
medium-sized	20	TRBV27	TRBJ2-2	CASSLYPGQDPKVNTGELFF
medium-sized	16	TRBV18	TRBJ2-7	CASSPTDRGLSYEQYF
medium-sized	13	TRBV11-2	TRBJ1-1	CASSATGSTEAFF
medium-sized	13	TRBV10-1	TRBJ2-3	CASSWGAGATQYF
medium-sized	15	TRBV5-6	TRBJ1-2	CASSFPGQSSYGYTF
medium-sized	14	TRBV29-1	TRBJ1-1	CSVERSTVGTEAFF
large	16	TRBV20-1	TRBJ2-5	CSARYLAGGYRETQYF
medium-sized	15	TRBV24-1	TRBJ2-3	CATSDRGQGKDTQYF
medium-sized	15	TRBV7-9	TRBJ2-4	CASSPRDSSVGIQYF
hyperexpanded	12	TRBV6-5	TRBJ2-5	CASSHNDRTQYF
medium-sized	16	TRBV10-3	TRBJ2-7	CAIRADRARGDYEQYF
medium-sized	14	TRBV6-1	TRBJ2-7	CASSEVSAGVEQYF
medium-sized	14	TRBV5-1	TRBJ2-5	CASSLGDSQETQYF
large	12	TRBV5-6	TRBJ2-5	CASSLFLETQYF
medium-sized	18	TRBV2	TRBJ2-1	CASSNPLAQGVSYNEQFF
medium-sized	14	TRBV6-5	TRBJ1-6	CASSFLGPNSPLHF
medium-sized	16	TRBV5-1	TRBJ2-5	CASRRSGTLGQGTQYF
medium-sized	15	TRBV12-3/TRBV12-4	TRBJ2-1	CASSRGGGFGNEQFF
medium-sized	17	TRBV6-4	TRBJ2-7	CASSDSMRRNPPYEQYF
large	15	TRBV28	TRBJ2-1	CASSFGRGPHNEQFF
medium-sized	13	TRBV24-1	TRBJ1-1	CATSAGGPGMPFF
-	15	TRBV27	TRBJ1-6	CASSFLVEGNSPLHF
medium-sized	16	TRBV2	TRBJ2-5	CASSLTSGGARGAQYF
large	16	TRBV6-7	TRBJ2-2	CASSYHRGRYTGELFF
medium-sized	13	TRBV20-1	TRBJ1-5	CSASAGISQPQHF
large	14	TRBV6-1	TRBJ1-1	CASSVGGGATEAFF